One sample yielded the 9 T cell receptor beta chains listed below, sequenced in a study of blood T cell repertoires in COVID-19. The table came from immunoSEQ multiplex PCR; TCRdb's copy has only in-frame clones and leaves some out. Of some 380,000 clones in the sample, about 90% were seen once. Sequenced material: PBMCs or T cells enriched from blood (not recorded which). These receptors came from a man under 40 who had recovered from COVID-19.

The V and J genes are TRBV4-1 and TRBJ2-2; TRBD2 agrees at 7 bases. Germline V gene sequence: CDR1 MGHRA, CDR2 YSYEKL. CDR3 length: 15 residues. V dropped 4 bases and J dropped 4; count of bases not matched to a gene: 6. The CDR3, as DNA: TGCGCCAGCAGCCCAACGGCTAGCGGCACCGGGGAGCTGTTTTTT. This gives the protein CASSPTASGTGELFF.

V gene TRBV4-3 combines with J gene TRBJ2-6; D perhaps matches TRBD1 (6 bases). This CDR3 spans 20 amino acids. Per germline, CDR1 LGHNA and CDR2 YSLEER. V was trimmed by 0 bases and J by 0 bases, leaving 18 bases between them. The CDR3 sequence: CASSQDLPGAIFSGANVLTF. The CDR3 bases are TGCGCCAGCAGCCAAGATCTCCCAGGGGCCATATTCTCTGGGGCCAACGTCCTGACTTTC.

There are a few counts of this clone. The chain couples TRBV10-1 to TRBJ2-2, with D possibly TRBD1 on 6 matching bases. This CDR3 has 14 residues. V lost 2 bases and J 4 bases, leaving 8 bases between the germline ends. Germline CDR1 WNHNN, CDR2 SYGVQD (reference sequence). The CDR3 here is CASSEKTGTGELFF. CDR3 coding DNA: TGCGCCAGCAGTGAGAAGACAGGCACCGGGGAGCTGTTTTTT.

V and J are TRBV27 and TRBJ1-5, with a weak D call TRBD1 (6 bases). V was shortened by 4 bases and J by 3 bases, with 7 bases between the two germline ends. CDR1 is MNHEY and CDR2 is SMNVEV in the germline V gene (reference sequence). The length of the CDR3 is 13 residues. The CDR3 spells CASSWTANQPQHF. The DNA for the CDR3 is TGTGCCAGCAGTTGGACAGCCAATCAGCCCCAGCATTTT.

The chain combines TRBV5-1 with TRBJ2-6; D gene unclear. Germline lookup yields CDR1 SGHRS and CDR2 YFSETQ. This CDR3 spans 16 amino acids. V shed 0 bases and J shed 0 bases, with 7 bases lying between them. CDR3 sequence (DNA): TGCGCCAGCAGCTTGGGTTCCTACTCTGGGGCCAACGTCCTGACTTTC. This codes for CASSLGSYSGANVLTF.

With respect to this clone: Different DNA sequences within this sample yield the same CDR3. V usage is TRBV5-6 and J usage is TRBJ1-2, with 7 bases aligning to TRBD1. V gave up 2 bases and J gave up 6 bases; unmatched junction bases: 4. The CDR3 totals 13 residues. Germline V gene data show CDR1 as SGHDT and CDR2 as YYEEEE. CDR3 nucleotides: TGTGCCAGCAGCTTACGACAGGGCGATGGCTACACCTTC. This translates into CASSLRQGDGYTF.

The chain employs TRBV5-1 and TRBJ2-5; 8 nucleotides line up with TRBD2. Germline CDR1 is SGHRS and CDR2 is YFSETQ. The V and J ends lost 3 bases and 4 bases, in that order; junction bases with no gene match: 2. This CDR3 has 13 residues. Here the CDR3 reads CASSSGGLETQYF. CDR3 in DNA: TGCGCCAGCAGCTCGGGGGGGCTAGAGACCCAGTACTTC.

The chain uses TRBV6-4 and TRBJ1-5; D may be TRBD1 (5 bases). The V gene's germline CDR1 is MRHNA and CDR2 SNTAGT. This CDR3 comprises 13 residues. V was trimmed by 5 bases and J by 9 bases, leaving 14 bases between them. CDR3 amino acids: CASSSDSGWPQHF. The CDR3 nucleotides read TGTGCCAGCAGTTCCGACAGTGGTTGGCCCCAGCATTTT.

V is TRBV7-2 and J is TRBJ2-1, with 8 bases lining up with TRBD2. The trim removed 4 bases at V and 10 bases at J, leaving 9 bases unmatched. CDR1 and CDR2 (germline): SGHTA, FQGNSA. This CDR3 region has 14 residues. The CDR3 DNA is TGTGCCAGCAGCTCAGGGGATAGCGGGGCGGAGCAGTTCTTC. It encodes CASSSGDSGAEQFF.